Listed below are T cell receptor beta chains from one sample, sequenced in a study of T cells in Graves' hyperthyroidism and ophthalmopathy. TCRdb used MiXCR to reprocess the multiplex PCR reads, holding one entry per CDR3 protein. Here the sample spans more than 500,000 distinct CDR3 sequences, more than 15% being singletons. Sequenced sample: blood. All receptors come from a woman aged 25 to 39 with Graves' ophthalmopathy. The CDR3 runs from the conserved cysteine through the conserved F or W. A D gene is named only where the DNA matches it firmly. Clone size appears in some rows only: once, few, many, or a class for an expanded clone.

V gene	clone size	J gene	D gene	CDR3 DNA	CDR3 protein
TRBV10-3	-	TRBJ1-5	-	TGTGCCATCAGCGCCGTTGGCAATCAGCCCCAGCATTTT	CAISAVGNQPQHF
TRBV5-1	many	TRBJ2-3	-	TGCGCCAGCAGCTTCGACTACCGAAGGGACCCCACAGATACGCAGTATTTT	CASSFDYRRDPTDTQYF
TRBV6-1	-	TRBJ1-5	TRBD1	TGTGCCACCGCAGGGGGCGGTCAGCCCCAGCATTTT	CATAGGGQPQHF
TRBV10-3	many	TRBJ2-2	-	TGTGCCATCAGTGAGTGGGGGTCCACCGGGGAGCTGTTTTTT	CAISEWGSTGELFF
TRBV7-2	many	TRBJ2-1	TRBD2	TGTGCCAGCACCACTAGCGGGAGGACGAGCTCCTACAATGAGCAGTTCTTC	CASTTSGRTSSYNEQFF
TRBV10-3	-	TRBJ2-1	TRBD1	TGTGCCATCAGTGATGGTACAGGGGGCACAAATGAGCAGTTCTTC	CAISDGTGGTNEQFF
TRBV7-2	many	TRBJ1-2	TRBD1	TGTGCCAGCAGCGACCAAGGACAGGGGGTAAAAGGCTACACCTTC	CASSDQGQGVKGYTF
TRBV19	-	TRBJ1-2	-	TGTGCCAGTAGACCTAACGAGATTACGGTCGATCCTGGCTACACCTTC	CASRPNEITVDPGYTF
TRBV6-5	few	TRBJ2-7	TRBD2	TGTGCCAGCAGTTACAGCTCGACTAGCGAGAAGGTTGGTGAGCAGTACTTC	CASSYSSTSEKVGEQYF
TRBV6-1	many	TRBJ2-3	TRBD2	TGTGCCAGCAGCCCTGGGACTAGAGCAGATACGCAGTATTTT	CASSPGTRADTQYF
TRBV7-2	many	TRBJ1-1	TRBD1	TGTGCCAGCAGCTTAGTTCAGTTGGCAGGGGGCCTAGCTTTCTTT	CASSLVQLAGGLAFF
TRBV7-3	once	TRBJ2-7	TRBD2	TGTGCCAGCAGCCCCGATAGCGGGGGCACTTTCTACGAGCAGTACTTC	CASSPDSGGTFYEQYF
TRBV6-2/TRBV6-3	many	TRBJ2-7	-	TGTGCCAGCAGTTACCGTGAACCAAGGGCAGAGCAGTACTTC	CASSYREPRAEQYF
TRBV7-6	many	TRBJ2-2	-	TGTGCCAGCAGCTTAGCGGGTGGGGAGCTGTTTTTT	CASSLAGGELFF
TRBV4-1	few	TRBJ1-4	-	TGCGCCAGCAGCCAAGATTTTGGACGTGGGAGGGAAAAACTGTTTTTT	CASSQDFGRGREKLFF
TRBV12-3/TRBV12-4	-	TRBJ1-6	-	TGTGCCAGCAGCGGACAGTTATCACCCCTCCACTTT	CASSGQLSPLHF
TRBV12-3/TRBV12-4	many	TRBJ2-7	TRBD2	TGTGCCAGCAGCAGGACTAGCCGTACTTACTACGAGCAGTACTTC	CASSRTSRTYYEQYF
TRBV7-2	many	TRBJ1-1	-	TGTGCCAGCAGCTCCCGGCCGAACACTGAAGCTTTCTTT	CASSSRPNTEAFF
TRBV7-9	many	TRBJ2-7	-	TGTGCCAGCAGCTCGGAGGGGATCTCCTACGAGCAGTACTTC	CASSSEGISYEQYF
TRBV19	few	TRBJ1-5	-	TGTGCCAGTAGTATAGATAGGGGGGATCAGCCCCAGCATTTT	CASSIDRGDQPQHF
TRBV2	many	TRBJ2-7	-	TGTGCCACCACTACCTCCGGGACACCCTTCTACGAGCAGTACTTC	CATTTSGTPFYEQYF
TRBV7-2	many	TRBJ2-3	TRBD2	TGTGCCAGCAGCCCCCGCCCCCTGGGACTAGAAGGCGTCACAGATACGCAGTATTTT	CASSPRPLGLEGVTDTQYF
TRBV15	many	TRBJ2-5	-	TGTGCCACCAGCAGTGTTAGACAAGAGACCCAGTACTTC	CATSSVRQETQYF
TRBV12-3/TRBV12-4	many	TRBJ2-7	-	TGTGCCAGCAGTTTAGGTTTAGGGCCCTACGAGCAGTACTTC	CASSLGLGPYEQYF
TRBV7-3	-	TRBJ2-3	-	TGCGCCAGCAGCTTAACGTTAGGAGGGGGAGGTACGCAGTATTTT	CASSLTLGGGGTQYF
TRBV10-3	-	TRBJ2-7	-	TGTGCCACCAGGGAATCGGGGGAGCAGTACTTC	CATRESGEQYF
TRBV11-3	few	TRBJ2-2	-	TGTGCCAGCAGCTTCAGGGAAGGCGGGGAGCTGTTTTTT	CASSFREGGELFF
TRBV6-2/TRBV6-3	few	TRBJ2-3	-	TGTGCCAGCAGCCGCGGCAGGGGCAGCGATACGCAGTATTTT	CASSRGRGSDTQYF
TRBV11-2	-	TRBJ2-7	-	TGTGCCAGCAGCTTGATGTGGGGTACTACCTACGAGCAGTACTTC	CASSLMWGTTYEQYF
TRBV28	many	TRBJ1-2	-	TGTGCCAGCAGTTCCACCCTTGGCAGGAGCTATGGCTACACCTTC	CASSSTLGRSYGYTF
TRBV3-1	many	TRBJ1-2	TRBD1	TGTGCCAGCAGCCTAGTACAGGGGAATCGCTATGGCTACACCTTC	CASSLVQGNRYGYTF
TRBV7-2	-	TRBJ2-3	TRBD1	TGTGCCAGCAGCTTAGGGGACAGGGTAGATACGCAGTATTTT	CASSLGDRVDTQYF
TRBV2	many	TRBJ2-7	-	TGTGCCAGCAGTGGCTGGGCAGGGGAGTTCAACGAGCAGTACTTC	CASSGWAGEFNEQYF